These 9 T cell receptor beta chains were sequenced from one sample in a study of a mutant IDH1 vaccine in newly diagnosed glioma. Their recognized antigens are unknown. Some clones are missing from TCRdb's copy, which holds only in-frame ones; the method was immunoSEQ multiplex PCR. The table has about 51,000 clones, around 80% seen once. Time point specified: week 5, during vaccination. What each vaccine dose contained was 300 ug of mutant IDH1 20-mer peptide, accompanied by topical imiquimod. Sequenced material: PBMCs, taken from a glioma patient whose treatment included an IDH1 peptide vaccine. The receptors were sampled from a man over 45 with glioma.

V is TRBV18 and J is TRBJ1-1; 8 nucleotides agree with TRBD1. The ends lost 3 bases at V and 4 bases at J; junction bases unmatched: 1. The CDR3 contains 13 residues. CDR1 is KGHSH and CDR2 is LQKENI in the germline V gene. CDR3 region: CASSPGQGTEAFF. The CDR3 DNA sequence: TGTGCCAGCTCACCCGGACAGGGCACTGAAGCTTTCTTT.

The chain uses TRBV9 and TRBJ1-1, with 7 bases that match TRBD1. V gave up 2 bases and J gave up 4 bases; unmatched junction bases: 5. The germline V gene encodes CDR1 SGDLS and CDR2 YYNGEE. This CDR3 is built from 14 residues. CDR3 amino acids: CASSVGTVGTEAFF. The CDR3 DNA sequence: TGTGCCAGCAGCGTGGGGACAGTAGGCACTGAAGCTTTCTTT. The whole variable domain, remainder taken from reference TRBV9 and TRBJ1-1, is DSGVTQTPKHLITATGQRVTLRCSPRSGDLSVYWYQQSLDQGLQFLIQYYNGEERAKGNILERFSAQQFPDLHSELNLSSLELGDSALYFCASSVGTVGTEAFFGQGTRLTVV.

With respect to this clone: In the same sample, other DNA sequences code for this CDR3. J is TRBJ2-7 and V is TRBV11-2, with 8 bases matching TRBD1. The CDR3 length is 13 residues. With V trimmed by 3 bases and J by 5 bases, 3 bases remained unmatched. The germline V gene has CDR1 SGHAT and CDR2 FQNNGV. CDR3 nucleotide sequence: TGTGCCAGCAGCTTCGGACAGGGTAACGAGCAGTACTTC. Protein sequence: CASSFGQGNEQYF.

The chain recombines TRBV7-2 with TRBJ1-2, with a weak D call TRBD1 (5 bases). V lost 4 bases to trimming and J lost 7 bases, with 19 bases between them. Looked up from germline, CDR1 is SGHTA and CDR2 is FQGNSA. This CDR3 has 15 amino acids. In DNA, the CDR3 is TGTGCCAGCAGCTCCCCCGATAGCAGGGCGGGTGGCTACACCTTC. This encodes CASSSPDSRAGGYTF. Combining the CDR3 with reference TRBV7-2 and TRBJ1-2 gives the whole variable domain GAGVSQSPSNKVTEKGKDVELRCDPISGHTALYWYRQSLGQGLEFLIYFQGNSAPDKSGLPSDRFSAERTGGSVSTLTIQRTQQEDSAVYLCASSSPDSRAGGYTFGSGTRLTVV.

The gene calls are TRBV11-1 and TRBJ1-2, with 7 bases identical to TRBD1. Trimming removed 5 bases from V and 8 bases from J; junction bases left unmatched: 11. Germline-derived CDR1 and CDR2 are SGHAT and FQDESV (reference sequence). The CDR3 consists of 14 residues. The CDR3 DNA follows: TGTGCCAGCAGCCTCCGGACAGGTCGGGCCGGCTACACCTTC. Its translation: CASSLRTGRAGYTF.

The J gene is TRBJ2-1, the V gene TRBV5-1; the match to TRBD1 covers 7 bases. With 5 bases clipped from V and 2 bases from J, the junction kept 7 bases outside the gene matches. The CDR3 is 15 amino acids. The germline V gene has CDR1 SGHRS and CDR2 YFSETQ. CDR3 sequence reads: CASRALGTAYNEQFF. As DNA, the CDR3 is TGCGCCAGCAGAGCTTTGGGGACAGCCTACAATGAGCAGTTCTTC. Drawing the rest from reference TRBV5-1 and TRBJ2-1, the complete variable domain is KAGVTQTPRYLIKTRGQQVTLSCSPISGHRSVSWYQQTPGQGLQFLFEYFSETQRNKGNFPGRFSGRQFSNSRSEMNVSTLELGDSALYLCASRALGTAYNEQFFGPGTRLTVL.

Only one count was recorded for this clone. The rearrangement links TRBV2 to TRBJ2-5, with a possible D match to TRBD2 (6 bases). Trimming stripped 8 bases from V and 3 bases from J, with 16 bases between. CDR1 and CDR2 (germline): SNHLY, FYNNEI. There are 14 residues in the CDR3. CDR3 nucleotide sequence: TGTGCCAGCGGTCTGGGGGGTATGGAAGAGACCCAGTACTTC. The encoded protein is CASGLGGMEETQYF.

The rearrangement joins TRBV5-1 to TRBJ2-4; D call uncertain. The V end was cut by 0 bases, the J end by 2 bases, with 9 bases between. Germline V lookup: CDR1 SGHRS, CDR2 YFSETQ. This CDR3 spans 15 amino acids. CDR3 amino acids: CASSLVAPPKNIQYF. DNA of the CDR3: TGCGCCAGCAGCTTGGTAGCTCCTCCCAAAAACATTCAGTACTTC.

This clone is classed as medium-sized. CDR3 sequence: CASSEGQGGEEQYF. CDR3 nucleotide sequence: TGTGCCAGCAGTGAAGGACAGGGAGGAGAGGAGCAGTACTTC. J is TRBJ2-7 and V is TRBV6-1; D is possibly TRBD1 (7 bases). The CDR3 is 14 residues long. The V gene's germline CDR1 is MNHNS and CDR2 SASEGT. V was shortened by 1 base and J by 7 bases, with 14 bases between the two germline ends.